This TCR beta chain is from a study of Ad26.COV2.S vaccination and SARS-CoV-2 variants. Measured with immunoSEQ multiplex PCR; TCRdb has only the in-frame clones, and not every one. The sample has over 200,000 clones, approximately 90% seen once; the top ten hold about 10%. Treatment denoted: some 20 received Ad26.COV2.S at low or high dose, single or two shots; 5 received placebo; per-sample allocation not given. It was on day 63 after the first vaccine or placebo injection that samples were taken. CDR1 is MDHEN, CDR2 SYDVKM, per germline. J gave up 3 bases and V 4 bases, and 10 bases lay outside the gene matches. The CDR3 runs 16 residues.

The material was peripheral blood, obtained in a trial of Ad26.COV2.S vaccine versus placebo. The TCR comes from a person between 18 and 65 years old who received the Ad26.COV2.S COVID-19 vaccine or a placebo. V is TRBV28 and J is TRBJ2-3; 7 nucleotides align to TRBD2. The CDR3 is CASSSFPGLRTDTQYF. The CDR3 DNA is TGTGCCAGCAGTTCCTTCCCGGGACTACGAACAGATACGCAGTATTTT.